This is a list of T cell receptor beta chains from one sample in a study of STAT5B mutations in CD4+ large granular lymphocyte leukemia. This table comes from immunoSEQ multiplex PCR, and its TCRdb copy is limited to in-frame clones, with some not included. This table has roughly 40,000 clones, approximately 86% appearing once. Material for sequencing was CD4+ T cells from blood buffy coats. The receptors were sampled from a human donor in good health. The CDR3 runs from the conserved cysteine through the conserved F or W. Fields, in order: D gene, J gene, clone size, V gene, CDR3 DNA, CDR3 protein. A D gene is named only where the DNA matches it firmly. Some rows mark clone size as missing; the rest say once, few, many or name a class of expanded clone.

d_gene: NA; j_gene: TRBJ2-7; abundance: NA; v_gene: TRBV6-6; CDR3nt: TGTGCCAGCAGTTACCGGCAATCCTACGAGCAGTACTTC; CDR3aa: CASSYRQSYEQYF
d_gene: NA; j_gene: TRBJ1-3; abundance: NA; v_gene: TRBV28; CDR3nt: TGTGCCAGCAGTTCGCCCCCAGGAAACACCATATATTTT; CDR3aa: CASSSPPGNTIYF
d_gene: NA; j_gene: TRBJ1-1; abundance: NA; v_gene: TRBV14; CDR3nt: TGTGCCAGCAGCCATGCAGGGAGCACTGAAGCTTTCTTT; CDR3aa: CASSHAGSTEAFF
d_gene: NA; j_gene: TRBJ1-1; abundance: once; v_gene: TRBV19; CDR3nt: TGTGCCAGTAGTATCGGTCGGGCCACTGAAGCTTTCTTT; CDR3aa: CASSIGRATEAFF
d_gene: NA; j_gene: TRBJ1-2; abundance: once; v_gene: TRBV6-1; CDR3nt: TGTGCCAGCAGTGGGACAGATTATGGCTACACCTTC; CDR3aa: CASSGTDYGYTF
d_gene: NA; j_gene: TRBJ2-2; abundance: NA; v_gene: TRBV6-5; CDR3nt: TGTGCCAGCAGGAGACAGGTCGCGGACCGGGAGCTGTTTTTT; CDR3aa: CASRRQVADRELFF
d_gene: NA; j_gene: TRBJ2-7; abundance: NA; v_gene: TRBV19; CDR3nt: TGTGCCAGTAGCTCCGACAGCTCCTACGAGCAGTACTTC; CDR3aa: CASSSDSSYEQYF
d_gene: TRBD1; j_gene: TRBJ1-2; abundance: NA; v_gene: TRBV5-1; CDR3nt: TGCGCCAGCAGGGCCGGGACAGTTAACTATGGCTACACCTTC; CDR3aa: CASRAGTVNYGYTF
d_gene: NA; j_gene: TRBJ2-2; abundance: NA; v_gene: TRBV7-3; CDR3nt: TGTGCCAGCAGCTCCCGCTCGGCGAACACCGGGGAGCTGTTTTTT; CDR3aa: CASSSRSANTGELFF
d_gene: NA; j_gene: TRBJ1-4; abundance: NA; v_gene: TRBV6-5; CDR3nt: TGTGCCAGCAGTTACTCAGGGGCAAGGAGTGAAAAACTGTTTTTT; CDR3aa: CASSYSGARSEKLFF
d_gene: NA; j_gene: TRBJ2-7; abundance: NA; v_gene: TRBV4-1; CDR3nt: TGCGCCAGCAGCCAAGATCTTCCGACGGACTGGGAAACTTACGAGCAGTACTTC; CDR3aa: CASSQDLPTDWETYEQYF
d_gene: NA; j_gene: TRBJ1-5; abundance: few; v_gene: TRBV2; CDR3nt: TGTGCCAGCAGAGAGCAAGGGACTAGCTCTCAGCCCCAGCATTTT; CDR3aa: CASREQGTSSQPQHF
d_gene: NA; j_gene: TRBJ2-7; abundance: once; v_gene: TRBV27; CDR3nt: TGTGCCAGCAGTCTGAGGGGGACGCTGGGAAACGAGCAGTACTTC; CDR3aa: CASSLRGTLGNEQYF
d_gene: NA; j_gene: TRBJ2-5; abundance: NA; v_gene: TRBV11-2; CDR3nt: TGTGCCAGCAGCTTAGAGAGGGACCTCTATCGGGTACAGACCCAGTACTTC; CDR3aa: CASSLERDLYRVQTQYF
d_gene: NA; j_gene: TRBJ2-3; abundance: NA; v_gene: TRBV5-5; CDR3nt: TGTGCCAGCAGCTTGTTTGCGCCACGGGGAGATACGCAGTATTTT; CDR3aa: CASSLFAPRGDTQYF
d_gene: TRBD1; j_gene: TRBJ2-7; abundance: NA; v_gene: TRBV15; CDR3nt: TGTGCCACCAGCGCCCGGACAGGGGGCTCGTACGAGCAGTACTTC; CDR3aa: CATSARTGGSYEQYF
d_gene: NA; j_gene: TRBJ1-1; abundance: NA; v_gene: TRBV30; CDR3nt: TGTGCCTGGAGACTAGTGAGGGTCATTAGGTTT; CDR3aa: CAWRLVRVIRF
d_gene: NA; j_gene: TRBJ1-2; abundance: once; v_gene: TRBV6-5; CDR3nt: TGTGCCAGCTCGAGGAGGGGCCCTAACTATGGCTACACCTTC; CDR3aa: CASSRRGPNYGYTF
d_gene: NA; j_gene: TRBJ1-1; abundance: NA; v_gene: TRBV23-1; CDR3nt: TGCGCCAGCAGTCAATCTATTCGCAGGGGGAACACTGAAGCTTTCTTT; CDR3aa: CASSQSIRRGNTEAFF
d_gene: NA; j_gene: TRBJ2-7; abundance: NA; v_gene: TRBV7-3; CDR3nt: TGTGCCAGCAGTTCCAGTGACACTGGCGAGCAGTACTTC; CDR3aa: CASSSSDTGEQYF
d_gene: TRBD2; j_gene: TRBJ2-3; abundance: NA; v_gene: TRBV29-1; CDR3nt: TGCAGCAAGAGGACTAGCGCAGTCACAGATACGCAGTATTTT; CDR3aa: CSKRTSAVTDTQYF
d_gene: NA; j_gene: TRBJ2-3; abundance: NA; v_gene: TRBV19; CDR3nt: TGTGCCAGTACCCCGGGCGACAGTCGCACAGATACGCAGTATTTT; CDR3aa: CASTPGDSRTDTQYF
d_gene: NA; j_gene: TRBJ1-5; abundance: medium-sized; v_gene: TRBV2; CDR3nt: TGTGCCAGCACTCAGGACAGCGGACAGCCCCAGCATTTT; CDR3aa: CASTQDSGQPQHF
d_gene: NA; j_gene: TRBJ1-1; abundance: NA; v_gene: TRBV30; CDR3nt: TGTGCCTGGAGTGTAGGATTCGTGACGAACACTGAAGCTTTCTTT; CDR3aa: CAWSVGFVTNTEAFF
d_gene: TRBD2; j_gene: TRBJ2-3; abundance: NA; v_gene: TRBV7-3; CDR3nt: TGTGCCAGCAGCCAGGCGCCCCCTAGCGGGAGGACAGATACGCAGTATTTT; CDR3aa: CASSQAPPSGRTDTQYF
d_gene: NA; j_gene: TRBJ1-1; abundance: NA; v_gene: TRBV7-8; CDR3nt: TGTGCCAGCAGCTTAGGACGGGGGCGGGATGAAGCTTTCTTT; CDR3aa: CASSLGRGRDEAFF
d_gene: NA; j_gene: TRBJ1-2; abundance: NA; v_gene: TRBV10-2; CDR3nt: TGCGCCAGCGGGAAAGATATCTCTTATGGCTACACCTTC; CDR3aa: CASGKDISYGYTF
d_gene: NA; j_gene: TRBJ2-5; abundance: NA; v_gene: TRBV30; CDR3nt: TGTGCCTGGATAGGGTTGGGGACCCAGTACTTC; CDR3aa: CAWIGLGTQYF
d_gene: NA; j_gene: TRBJ2-5; abundance: NA; v_gene: TRBV2; CDR3nt: TGTGCCAGGGGGAGAGCGCCGAGGGAGCAGTACTTC; CDR3aa: CARGRAPREQYF
d_gene: NA; j_gene: TRBJ1-3; abundance: NA; v_gene: TRBV30; CDR3nt: TGTGCCTGGAGTCCCACCAGCTCTGGAAACACCATATATTTT; CDR3aa: CAWSPTSSGNTIYF
d_gene: NA; j_gene: TRBJ1-4; abundance: NA; v_gene: TRBV10-3; CDR3nt: TGTGCCATCAAGGGTGCAACTAATGAAAAACTGTTTTTT; CDR3aa: CAIKGATNEKLFF
d_gene: TRBD1; j_gene: TRBJ1-1; abundance: NA; v_gene: TRBV2; CDR3nt: TGTGCCAGCAGACAGGGGACAGGTAACACTGAAGCTTTCTTT; CDR3aa: CASRQGTGNTEAFF
d_gene: NA; j_gene: TRBJ1-2; abundance: NA; v_gene: TRBV11-2; CDR3nt: TGTGCCAGCAGCTTAGAGGGGACAACGTATGGCTACACCTTC; CDR3aa: CASSLEGTTYGYTF
d_gene: TRBD1; j_gene: TRBJ2-7; abundance: NA; v_gene: TRBV5-4; CDR3nt: TGTGCCAGCAGCGGGGGACAGGGGGCGGGCGAGCAGTACTTC; CDR3aa: CASSGGQGAGEQYF
d_gene: TRBD2; j_gene: TRBJ2-3; abundance: NA; v_gene: TRBV7-8; CDR3nt: TGTGCCAGCAGTCTTAGGACTAGCGGACCCACAGATACGCAGTATTTT; CDR3aa: CASSLRTSGPTDTQYF
d_gene: NA; j_gene: TRBJ1-2; abundance: few; v_gene: TRBV5-8; CDR3nt: TGTGCCAGCAGCTTGGCGGGCAGTAACTATGGCTACACCTTC; CDR3aa: CASSLAGSNYGYTF
d_gene: NA; j_gene: TRBJ1-1; abundance: few; v_gene: TRBV20-1; CDR3nt: TGCAGTGCCTCGTCTGGGGGGGAAGCTTTCTTT; CDR3aa: CSASSGGEAFF
d_gene: NA; j_gene: TRBJ2-7; abundance: NA; v_gene: TRBV18; CDR3nt: TGTGCCAGCTCACCCCTCCGACAGGACGACGAGCAGTACTTC; CDR3aa: CASSPLRQDDEQYF
d_gene: TRBD2; j_gene: TRBJ2-2; abundance: NA; v_gene: TRBV4-2; CDR3nt: TGTGCCAGCAGCCCCGCTGGGACTAGCGGGAACACCGGGGAGCTGTTTTTT; CDR3aa: CASSPAGTSGNTGELFF
d_gene: NA; j_gene: TRBJ2-6; abundance: once; v_gene: TRBV5-1; CDR3nt: TGCGCCAGCAGCCGTGGGACCGATACCTCTGGGGCCAACGTCCTGACTTTC; CDR3aa: CASSRGTDTSGANVLTF
d_gene: TRBD2; j_gene: TRBJ2-1; abundance: once; v_gene: TRBV7-9; CDR3nt: TGTGCCAGCAGCTTAGGTAGCGGGAGAGCCAATGAGCAGTTCTTC; CDR3aa: CASSLGSGRANEQFF
d_gene: NA; j_gene: TRBJ1-4; abundance: NA; v_gene: TRBV5-6; CDR3nt: TGTGCCAGCAGCTTGAAATGGGGGAGAACTAATGAAAAACTGTTTTTT; CDR3aa: CASSLKWGRTNEKLFF
d_gene: NA; j_gene: TRBJ1-2; abundance: few; v_gene: TRBV7-2; CDR3nt: TGTGCCAGCAGTCTGGGGGGGGAAAGAGCTAACTATGGCTACACCTTC; CDR3aa: CASSLGGERANYGYTF
d_gene: NA; j_gene: TRBJ2-7; abundance: NA; v_gene: TRBV5-3; CDR3nt: TGTGCCAGAACTAATAGCGGAGTACTCTCCTACGAGCAGTACTTC; CDR3aa: CARTNSGVLSYEQYF
d_gene: NA; j_gene: TRBJ2-7; abundance: NA; v_gene: TRBV6-1; CDR3nt: TGTGCCACTTACAGGGGAGGAGTAGTCCACGAGCAGTACTTC; CDR3aa: CATYRGGVVHEQYF
d_gene: NA; j_gene: TRBJ1-1; abundance: NA; v_gene: TRBV29-1; CDR3nt: TGCAGCGTTATAACTAATCCGACACGGAAGGTCACTGAAGCTTTCTTT; CDR3aa: CSVITNPTRKVTEAFF
d_gene: NA; j_gene: TRBJ2-7; abundance: few; v_gene: TRBV7-9; CDR3nt: TGTGCCAGCAGCTTAATGGGCCCCAATGACGAGCAGTACTTC; CDR3aa: CASSLMGPNDEQYF
d_gene: NA; j_gene: TRBJ1-1; abundance: NA; v_gene: TRBV6-6; CDR3nt: TGTGCCAGCAGTTACGGGGGATCGAACACTGAAGCTTTCTTT; CDR3aa: CASSYGGSNTEAFF
d_gene: NA; j_gene: TRBJ1-1; abundance: NA; v_gene: TRBV6-5; CDR3nt: TGTGCCAGCAGTTACTCGAGAGGACTGTTAGCTTTCTTT; CDR3aa: CASSYSRGLLAFF
d_gene: NA; j_gene: TRBJ2-1; abundance: NA; v_gene: TRBV18; CDR3nt: TGTGCCAGCTCACCAGCCGTATCCTACAATGAGCAGTTCTTC; CDR3aa: CASSPAVSYNEQFF
d_gene: TRBD2; j_gene: TRBJ2-3; abundance: NA; v_gene: TRBV19; CDR3nt: TGTGCCAGTAGTCCAGCGGGGTTCCCCGGAGGCACAGATACGCAGTATTTT; CDR3aa: CASSPAGFPGGTDTQYF